The 28 T cell receptor beta chains listed next were all sequenced from one sample in a study of blood T cell repertoires in COVID-19. Assay: immunoSEQ multiplex PCR; the TCRdb copy retains only in-frame clones and omits some. The table shows 450,000 to 500,000 clones, with approximately 91% occurring only once. The specimen sequenced was PBMCs or T cells enriched from blood (not recorded which). The receptors originated from a woman aged 55 to 70 who had recovered from COVID-19.

The V call is TRBV10-3, the J call TRBJ2-5, with 7 positions matching TRBD2. Germline CDR1 and CDR2: ENHRY and SYGVKD. The CDR3 covers 15 residues. Trimming removed 3 bases from V and 5 bases from J; junction bases left unmatched: 9. Here the CDR3 DNA reads TGTGCCATCAGTGATACGGGCGGGGGTCGCGAGACCCAGTACTTC. This sequence encodes CAISDTGGGRETQYF.

The rearrangement joins TRBV5-6 to TRBJ2-3, with 12 bases matching TRBD2. Trimming cost V 0 bases and J 5 bases; bases outside gene matches: 4. CDR3 length equals 16 residues. Germline V gene lookup returns CDR1 SGHDT and CDR2 YYEEEE. CDR3 residues: CASSLASGGARDTQYF. CDR3 DNA: TGTGCCAGCAGCTTGGCTAGCGGGGGGGCCAGAGATACGCAGTATTTT.

This chain links TRBV3-1 (or the pseudogene TRBV3-2) with TRBJ1-1; D call uncertain. The V gene's germline CDR1 is LGHDT and CDR2 YNNKEL (reference sequence). CDR3 length: 15 amino acids. Trimming took off 2 bases at V and 1 base at J, with 11 bases between the two ends. Here the CDR3 reads CASSQHLTANTEAFF. The CDR3 region has the DNA TGTGCCAGCAGCCAACACTTAACAGCGAACACTGAAGCTTTCTTT.

The rearrangement joins TRBV5-1 to TRBJ2-3; tentative D call: TRBD2 (6 bases). CDR3 size: 14 residues. Deletions cut 4 bases from V and 1 base from J, with 10 bases between. Germline CDR1 is SGHRS and CDR2 is YFSETQ. The CDR3, as DNA: TGCGCCAGCAGCCGGGAGCGGGGCACAGATACGCAGTATTTT. This encodes CASSRERGTDTQYF.

The chain carries TRBV5-1 and TRBJ1-1, with TRBD1 identical over 8 bases. Looked up from germline, CDR1 is SGHRS and CDR2 is YFSETQ. With V trimmed by 4 bases and J by 1 base, 12 bases remained unmatched. The CDR3 is 17 amino acids. The CDR3 region has the DNA TGCGCCAGCAGCCCGGACAGGGCTTTTCGGGGGAACACTGAAGCTTTCTTT. Residues: CASSPDRAFRGNTEAFF. The complete variable domain, with remaining parts taken from reference TRBV5-1 and TRBJ1-1, reads KAGVTQTPRYLIKTRGQQVTLSCSPISGHRSVSWYQQTPGQGLQFLFEYFSETQRNKGNFPGRFSGRQFSNSRSEMNVSTLELGDSALYLCASSPDRAFRGNTEAFFGQGTRLTVV.

This chain connects TRBV27 to TRBJ1-6, with 9 positions matching TRBD1. Per the germline V gene, CDR1 is MNHEY and CDR2 is SMNVEV (reference sequence). The CDR3 runs 14 residues. J gave up 10 bases and V 6 bases, and 7 bases lay outside the gene matches. The chain's CDR3 is CASSPRTGESPLHF. CDR3 coding DNA: TGTGCCAGCAGCCCCCGGACAGGGGAATCACCCCTCCACTTT.

The chain recombines TRBV3-1 (or the pseudogene TRBV3-2) with TRBJ2-5; possibly TRBD2 for D (7 bases). The CDR3 covers 16 residues. V shed 4 bases and J shed 4 bases, with 19 bases lying between them. Germline loops: CDR1 LGHDT, CDR2 YNNKEL (reference sequence). The CDR3 DNA follows: TGTGCCAGCAGCCCCTCCCGGGGAGGGGGGGGAGAGACCCAGTACTTC. Its translation is CASSPSRGGGGETQYF.

This chain joins TRBV5-1 and TRBJ1-4, with 8 bases fitting TRBD1. Trimming took 2 bases from V and 5 from J; bases not matched to a gene: 5. The CDR3 is 15 amino acids. Per germline, CDR1 SGHRS and CDR2 YFSETQ. CDR3 sequence reads: CASSLTTGANEKLFF. DNA for the CDR3: TGCGCCAGCAGCTTAACGACAGGGGCGAATGAAAAACTGTTTTTT.

The chain recombines TRBV28 with TRBJ1-1; no reliable D call. This CDR3 is 15 amino acids long. Germline loops: CDR1 MDHEN, CDR2 SYDVKM. Trimming cost V 6 bases and J 3 bases, with 17 bases left between them. The CDR3 coding sequence is TGTGCCAGCAGGCCCAAGCGGTTAAGGGACACTGAAGCTTTCTTT. Residues: CASRPKRLRDTEAFF. The whole variable domain, filled in from reference TRBV28 and TRBJ1-1, reads DVKVTQSSRYLVKRTGEKVFLECVQDMDHENMFWYRQDPGLGLRLIYFSYDVKMKEKGDIPEGYSVSREKKERFSLILESASTNQTSMYLCASRPKRLRDTEAFFGQGTRLTVV.

This clone has a single count. CDR3 residues: CASSSQGGRDQPQHF. CDR3 sequence (DNA): TGTGCCAGCAGTTCCCAGGGAGGACGTGATCAGCCCCAGCATTTT. The rearrangement links TRBV27 to TRBJ1-5; D may be TRBD1 (5 bases). The germline V gene encodes CDR1 MNHEY and CDR2 SMNVEV (reference sequence). Trimming cost V 4 bases and J 5 bases, with 15 bases left between them. CDR3 length: 15 amino acids.

The chain links TRBV11-2 to TRBJ2-1; TRBD1 aligns across 9 bases. The CDR3 spans 16 residues. The junction had 7 bases not matched to a gene; V was cut back by 2 bases and J by 5 bases. Germline loops: CDR1 SGHAT, CDR2 FQNNGV. The CDR3 spells CASSLNRDRVHNEQFF. CDR3 nucleotide sequence: TGTGCCAGCAGCTTAAACCGGGACAGGGTTCACAATGAGCAGTTCTTC.

V gene TRBV6-5 combines with J gene TRBJ1-1, with D uncertain. CDR1 is MNHEY and CDR2 is SVGAGI in the germline V gene. V was pared by 4 bases and J by 10 bases, with 13 bases between. This CDR3 spans 12 amino acids. The CDR3 spells CASSSPTSGAFF. Here the CDR3 DNA reads TGTGCCAGCAGTTCCCCAACCTCGGGAGCTTTCTTT.

The rearrangement links TRBV9 to TRBJ2-1; tentative D call: TRBD2 (6 bases). Germline V CDR1 and CDR2: SGDLS, YYNGEE. V lost 0 bases and J lost 3, with 10 bases in between. The CDR3 is made up of 15 amino acids. The CDR3 DNA reads as TGTGCCAGCAGCGTAGAGGGGAGGCTCTACAATGAGCAGTTCTTC. Translated, it gives CASSVEGRLYNEQFF.

This clone was picked up a small number of times. The chain has TRBV13 and TRBJ2-1; 10 bases are shared with TRBD2. After removal of 5 bases from V and 4 bases from J, the junction contained 11 bases not matched to a gene. The CDR3 has 17 residues. Germline assignment: CDR1 PRHDT and CDR2 FYEKMQ (reference sequence). CDR3 sequence: CASSLISGLANYNEQFF. CDR3 nucleotide sequence: TGTGCCAGCAGCCTGATCTCGGGACTAGCGAATTACAATGAGCAGTTCTTC.

V is TRBV5-1 and J is TRBJ2-1; 7 nucleotides match TRBD1. V dropped 3 bases and J dropped 6; count of bases not matched to a gene: 12. There are 16 residues in the CDR3. Germline V gene data show CDR1 as SGHRS and CDR2 as YFSETQ. In nucleotides, the CDR3 is TGCGCCAGCAGCTGGGGACAGTCTTCCGACACCAATGAGCAGTTCTTC. Translation: CASSWGQSSDTNEQFF.

The gene calls are TRBV5-1 and TRBJ1-2; 8 nucleotides agree with TRBD1. Germline V CDR1 and CDR2: SGHRS, YFSETQ. The CDR3 length is 13 residues. V lost 3 bases and J lost 5; bases outside the gene matches: 3. The CDR3, as DNA: TGCGCCAGCAGCTCGACAGGGGATTATGGCTACACCTTC. Amino acids: CASSSTGDYGYTF.

This clone has only one observation. The chain carries TRBV24-1 and TRBJ2-3, with 8 positions matching TRBD2. The CDR3 sequence is 15 residues long. V lost 5 bases, J lost 0 bases, and 3 bases stayed unmatched. Germline V gene data show CDR1 as KGHDR and CDR2 as SFDVKD. CDR3 residues: CATSVAGTSTDTQYF. CDR3 DNA: TGTGCCACCAGTGTAGCGGGGACCAGCACAGATACGCAGTATTTT.

The rearrangement joins TRBV4-2 to TRBJ1-3; D perhaps matches TRBD1 (5 bases). Germline values: CDR1 LGHNA, CDR2 YNFKEQ. Trimming pared 1 base from V and 0 bases from J, leaving 7 bases between. The CDR3 sequence is 15 residues long. CDR3 DNA: TGTGCCAGCAGCCAAGCGGGGGGCTCTGGAAACACCATATATTTT. Translation gives CASSQAGGSGNTIYF.

The V call is TRBV4-2, the J call TRBJ2-1, with D possibly matching TRBD2 (7 bases). Trimming shortened V by 2 bases and J by 7 bases, and 18 bases separated the two germline ends. Germline CDR1 reads LGHNA; CDR2 reads YNFKEQ. CDR3 length: 16 amino acids. The CDR3 protein is CASSQLRGGAGNEQFF. The CDR3 nucleotides are TGTGCCAGCAGCCAACTAAGGGGGGGCGCCGGGAATGAGCAGTTCTTC.

As to this clone: The same CDR3 can be traced to other DNA sequences in this sample. The gene calls are TRBV5-1 and TRBJ1-2; D is perhaps TRBD1 (6 bases). Germline V gives CDR1 SGHRS, CDR2 YFSETQ. The CDR3 extends over 14 amino acids. V shed 4 bases and J shed 0 bases, with 10 bases lying between them. The CDR3 DNA is TGCGCCAGCAGCCTAGGACAGTCTAACTATGGCTACACCTTC. Protein sequence: CASSLGQSNYGYTF.

This chain uses TRBV19 with TRBJ1-2; D remains unclear. Germline loops: CDR1 LNHDA, CDR2 SQIVND (reference sequence). The CDR3 consists of 15 residues. V was shortened by 6 bases and J by 3 bases, with 17 bases between the two germline ends. CDR3 region: CASRLRPAPDYGYTF. For the CDR3, the DNA is TGTGCCAGTAGATTGAGGCCCGCCCCGGACTATGGCTACACCTTC.

The chain employs TRBV2 and TRBJ2-3, with 8 bases lining up with TRBD2. Germline-derived CDR1 and CDR2 are SNHLY and FYNNEI. J lost 6 bases, V lost 6 bases, and 11 bases had no gene match. The CDR3 extends over 15 amino acids. CDR3 bases: TGTGCCAGCAGGGGTGTACTAGCGGTAGGCGATACGCAGTATTTT. Protein: CASRGVLAVGDTQYF.

This chain connects TRBV11-2 to TRBJ2-2; D is unresolved. Trimming removed 3 bases from V and 3 bases from J, with 11 bases in between. The V gene's germline CDR1 is SGHAT and CDR2 FQNNGV. The CDR3 totals 15 residues. The CDR3 protein is CASSFTDEDTGELFF. The CDR3, as DNA: TGTGCCAGCAGCTTTACCGACGAGGACACCGGGGAGCTGTTTTTT.

The chain employs TRBV29-1 and TRBJ1-5, with 9 bases matching TRBD1. V dropped 4 bases and J dropped 4; count of bases not matched to a gene: 8. This CDR3 has 15 residues. Germline V gives CDR1 SQVTM, CDR2 ANQGSEA. The CDR3 bases are TGCAGCGTTGGGGTCGGACAGGGGCGGAATCAGCCCCAGCATTTT. Translated: CSVGVGQGRNQPQHF.

The chain is built from TRBV12-3 or TRBV12-4 and TRBJ1-2, with D possibly TRBD1 on 6 matching bases. V was cut by 1 base and J by 7 bases, with 10 bases left in between. The CDR3 contains 13 residues. The CDR3 region is CASSLDRARGYTF. CDR3 DNA sequence: TGTGCCAGCAGTTTAGACAGGGCTCGTGGCTACACCTTC.

This clone occurred once. The V gene is TRBV19, the J gene TRBJ2-4; TRBD2 agrees at 7 bases. The CDR3 covers 16 residues. V lost 5 bases to trimming and J lost 1 base; unmatched junction nucleotides: 8. Per germline, CDR1 LNHDA and CDR2 SQIVND (reference sequence). The CDR3, as DNA: TGTGCCAGTAGTTCCACTAGCGTCGGCGCCAAAAACATTCAGTACTTC. The encoded protein is CASSSTSVGAKNIQYF.

This chain links TRBV5-1 with TRBJ2-2; 8 bases are a match to TRBD1. The ends lost 0 bases at V and 9 bases at J; junction bases unmatched: 1. Germline values: CDR1 SGHRS, CDR2 YFSETQ. This CDR3 is 13 amino acids long. The CDR3 DNA reads TGCGCCAGCAGCTTGGCAGGGGGCCGGGAGCTGTTTTTT. This codes for CASSLAGGRELFF.

The count of this clone is one. The chain carries TRBV5-4 and TRBJ2-3, with 14 bases aligning to TRBD2. From germline, CDR1 is SGHNT and CDR2 YYREEE (reference sequence). Unmatched junction bases numbered 12, after V lost 4 bases and J lost 5 bases. The CDR3 has 18 amino acids. The CDR3: CASSPGTSGGLSGDTQYF. DNA for the CDR3: TGTGCCAGCAGCCCCGGGACTAGCGGGGGCCTCTCCGGAGATACGCAGTATTTT.